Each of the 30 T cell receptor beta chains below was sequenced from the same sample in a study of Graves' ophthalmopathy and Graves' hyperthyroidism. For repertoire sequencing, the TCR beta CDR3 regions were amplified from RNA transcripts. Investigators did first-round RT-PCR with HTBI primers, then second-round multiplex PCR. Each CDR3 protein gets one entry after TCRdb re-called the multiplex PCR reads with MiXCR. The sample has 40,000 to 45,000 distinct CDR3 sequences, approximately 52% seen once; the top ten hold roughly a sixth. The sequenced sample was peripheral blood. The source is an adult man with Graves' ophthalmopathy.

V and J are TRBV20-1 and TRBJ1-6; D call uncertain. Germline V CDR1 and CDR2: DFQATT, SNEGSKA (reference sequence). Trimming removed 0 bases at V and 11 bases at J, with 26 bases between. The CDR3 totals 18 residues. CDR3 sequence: CSARDLGRSGTDSAPLHF. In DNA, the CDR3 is TGCAGTGCTAGAGATCTCGGACGTTCAGGCACCGACTCGGCACCCCTCCACTTT.

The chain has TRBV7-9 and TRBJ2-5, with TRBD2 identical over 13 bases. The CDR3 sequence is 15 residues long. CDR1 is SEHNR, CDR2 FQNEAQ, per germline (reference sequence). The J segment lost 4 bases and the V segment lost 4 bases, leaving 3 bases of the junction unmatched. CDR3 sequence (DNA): TGTGCCAGCAGCTCTACTAGCGGGGGGGCAGAGACCCAGTACTTC. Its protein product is CASSSTSGGAETQYF.

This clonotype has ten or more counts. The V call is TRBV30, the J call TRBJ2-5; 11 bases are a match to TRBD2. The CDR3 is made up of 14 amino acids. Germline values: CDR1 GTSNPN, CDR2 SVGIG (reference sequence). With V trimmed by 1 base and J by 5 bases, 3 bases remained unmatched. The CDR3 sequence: CAWSGLAGKETQYF. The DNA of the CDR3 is TGTGCCTGGAGTGGACTAGCGGGAAAGGAGACCCAGTACTTC.

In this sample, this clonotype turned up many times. The CDR3 loop reads CASSYLGRNNYGYTF. The DNA for the CDR3 is TGTGCCAGCAGTTACTTGGGACGAAATAACTATGGCTACACCTTC. The genes are TRBV6-2 or TRBV6-3 and TRBJ1-2; a weak D match, TRBD1 (5 bases). V was clipped by 1 base and J by 1 base, with 10 bases between them. The length of the CDR3 is 15 residues. Germline lookup yields CDR1 MNHEY and CDR2 SVGEGT.

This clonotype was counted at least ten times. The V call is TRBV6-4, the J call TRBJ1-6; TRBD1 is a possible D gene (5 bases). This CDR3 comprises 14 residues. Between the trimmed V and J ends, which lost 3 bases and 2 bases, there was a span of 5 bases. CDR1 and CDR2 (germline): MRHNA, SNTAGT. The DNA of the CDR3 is TGTGCCAGCAGTGAGGACACCTATAATTCACCCCTCCACTTT. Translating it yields CASSEDTYNSPLHF.

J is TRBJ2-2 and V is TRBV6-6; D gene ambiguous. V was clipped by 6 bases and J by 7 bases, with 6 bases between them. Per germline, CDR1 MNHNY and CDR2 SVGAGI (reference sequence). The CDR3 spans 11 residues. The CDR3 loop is CASSGIGELFF. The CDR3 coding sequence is TGTGCCAGCAGCGGAATCGGGGAGCTGTTTTTT.

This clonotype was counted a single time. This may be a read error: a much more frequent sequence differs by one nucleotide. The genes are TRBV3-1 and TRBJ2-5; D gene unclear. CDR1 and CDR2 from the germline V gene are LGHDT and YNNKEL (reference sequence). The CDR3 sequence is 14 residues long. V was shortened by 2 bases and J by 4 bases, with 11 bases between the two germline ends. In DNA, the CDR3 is TGTGCCAGCAGCCAATTAGGTCACCGAGAGACCCAGTACTTC. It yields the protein CASSQLGHRETQYF.

For the CDR3, the DNA is TGCAGTGCTTTGCCCGGGGGGGTGGCGCGTGAGCAGTACGTC. Its translation: CSALPGGVAREQYV. The chain recombines TRBV20-1 with TRBJ2-7, with TRBD2 matching 8 bases. Germline CDR1 reads DFQATT; CDR2 reads SNEGSKA (reference sequence). V shed 5 bases, J shed 7 bases, and the junction held 13 bases outside the gene matches. This CDR3 spans 14 amino acids.

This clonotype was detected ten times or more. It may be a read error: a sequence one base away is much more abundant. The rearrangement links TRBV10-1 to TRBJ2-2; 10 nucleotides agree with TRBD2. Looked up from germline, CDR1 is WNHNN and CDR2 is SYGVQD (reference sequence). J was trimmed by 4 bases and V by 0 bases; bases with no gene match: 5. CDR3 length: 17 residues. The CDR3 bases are TGCGCCAGCAGTGAGTCAACTAGCGGGATTAGCACCGGGGAGCTGTTTTTT. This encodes CASSESTSGISTGELFF.

The DNA of the CDR3 is TGTGCCACTAGGAGCGGTCCTAGTGAAAAACTGTTTTTT. Amino acids: CATRSGPSEKLFF. The chain has TRBV7-9 and TRBJ1-4; D gene uncertain. The V end was cut by 10 bases, the J end by 7 bases, with 16 bases between. There are 13 residues in the CDR3. The germline V gene encodes CDR1 SEHNR and CDR2 FQNEAQ (reference sequence).

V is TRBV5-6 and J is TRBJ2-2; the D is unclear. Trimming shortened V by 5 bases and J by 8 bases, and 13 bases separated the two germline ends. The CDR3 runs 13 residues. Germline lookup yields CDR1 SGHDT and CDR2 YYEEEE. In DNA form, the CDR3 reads TGTGCCAGCAGTAACTTGGGCACAGGGGAGCTGTTTTTT. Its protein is CASSNLGTGELFF.

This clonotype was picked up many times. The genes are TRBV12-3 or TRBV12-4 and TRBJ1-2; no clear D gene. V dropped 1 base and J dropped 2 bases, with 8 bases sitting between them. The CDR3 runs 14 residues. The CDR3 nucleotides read TGTGCCAGCAGTTTAGGGTGGCAGAACTATGGCTACACCTTC. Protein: CASSLGWQNYGYTF.

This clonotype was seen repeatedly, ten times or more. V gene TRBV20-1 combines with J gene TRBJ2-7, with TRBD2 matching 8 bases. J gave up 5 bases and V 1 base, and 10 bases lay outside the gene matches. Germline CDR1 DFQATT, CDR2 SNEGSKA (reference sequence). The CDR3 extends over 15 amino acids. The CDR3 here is CSARVPGGPFHEQYF. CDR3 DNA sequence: TGCAGTGCTAGAGTCCCGGGAGGGCCCTTTCACGAGCAGTACTTC.

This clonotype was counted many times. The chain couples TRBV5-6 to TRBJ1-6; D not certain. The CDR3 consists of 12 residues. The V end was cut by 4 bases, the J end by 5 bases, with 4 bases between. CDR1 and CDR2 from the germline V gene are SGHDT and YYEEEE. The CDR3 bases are TGTGCCAGCAGCGGAAATAATTCACCCCTCCACTTT. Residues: CASSGNNSPLHF.

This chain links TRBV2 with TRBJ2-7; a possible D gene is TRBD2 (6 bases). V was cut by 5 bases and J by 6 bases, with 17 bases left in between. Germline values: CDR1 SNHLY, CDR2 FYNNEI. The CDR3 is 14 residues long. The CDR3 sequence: CASSRTSTLVEQYF. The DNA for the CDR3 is TGTGCCAGCAGTCGAACTAGCACATTAGTCGAGCAGTACTTC.

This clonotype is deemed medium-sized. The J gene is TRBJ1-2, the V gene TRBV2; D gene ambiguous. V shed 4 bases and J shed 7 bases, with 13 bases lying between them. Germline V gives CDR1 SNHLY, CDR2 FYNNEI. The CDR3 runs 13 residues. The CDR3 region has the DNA TGTGCCAGCAGTGTGCAGGAACGGTCTGGCTACACCTTC. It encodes CASSVQERSGYTF. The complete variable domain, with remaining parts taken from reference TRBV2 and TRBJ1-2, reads EPEVTQTPSHQVTQMGQEVILRCVPISNHLYFYWYRQILGQKVEFLVSFYNNEISEKSEIFDDQFSVERPDGSNFTLKIRSTKLEDSAMYFCASSVQERSGYTFGSGTRLTVV.

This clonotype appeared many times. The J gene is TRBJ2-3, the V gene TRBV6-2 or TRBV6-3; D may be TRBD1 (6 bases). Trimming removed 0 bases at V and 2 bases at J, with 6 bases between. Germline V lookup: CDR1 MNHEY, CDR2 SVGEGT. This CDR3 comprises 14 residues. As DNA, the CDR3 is TGTGCCAGCAGTTACTCGGGACACACAGATACGCAGTATTTT. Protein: CASSYSGHTDTQYF.

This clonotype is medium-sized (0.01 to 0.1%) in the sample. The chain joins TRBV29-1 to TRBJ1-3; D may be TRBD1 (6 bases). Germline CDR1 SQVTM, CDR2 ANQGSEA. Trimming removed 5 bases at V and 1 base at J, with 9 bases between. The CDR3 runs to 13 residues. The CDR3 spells CSVRGASGNTIYF. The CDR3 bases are TGCAGCGTTCGGGGGGCGTCTGGAAACACCATATATTTT.

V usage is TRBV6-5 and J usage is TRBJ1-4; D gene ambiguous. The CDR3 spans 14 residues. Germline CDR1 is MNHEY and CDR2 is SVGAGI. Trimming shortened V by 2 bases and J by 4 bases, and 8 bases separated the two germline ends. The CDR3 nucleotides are TGTGCCAGCAGTTACGGGCAGTTTAATGAAAAACTGTTTTTT. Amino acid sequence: CASSYGQFNEKLFF.

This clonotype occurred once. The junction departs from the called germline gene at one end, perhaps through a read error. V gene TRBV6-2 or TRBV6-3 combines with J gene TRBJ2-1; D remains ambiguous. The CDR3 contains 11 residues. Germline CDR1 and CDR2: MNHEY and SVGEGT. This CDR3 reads CASNVLNEQFF. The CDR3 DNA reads TGCGCCAGCAATGTTCTCAATGAGCAGTTCTTC.

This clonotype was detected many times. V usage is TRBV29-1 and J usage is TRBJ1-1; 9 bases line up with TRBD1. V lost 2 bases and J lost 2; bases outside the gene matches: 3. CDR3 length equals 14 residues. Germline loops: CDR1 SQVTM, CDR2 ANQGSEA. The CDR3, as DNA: TGCAGCGTTGAATTGGACAGGGGTAACACTGAAGCTTTCTTT. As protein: CSVELDRGNTEAFF.

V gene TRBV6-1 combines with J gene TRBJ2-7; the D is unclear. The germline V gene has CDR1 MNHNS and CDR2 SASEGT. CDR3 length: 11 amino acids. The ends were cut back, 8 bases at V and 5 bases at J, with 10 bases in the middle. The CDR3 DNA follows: TGTGCCAGCCTCAGCGACCACGAGCAGTACTTC. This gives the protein CASLSDHEQYF.

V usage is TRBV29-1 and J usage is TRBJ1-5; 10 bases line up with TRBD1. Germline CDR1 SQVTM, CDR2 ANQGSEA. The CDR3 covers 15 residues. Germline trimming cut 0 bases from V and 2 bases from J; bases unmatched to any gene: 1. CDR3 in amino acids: CSVEDGTGGNQPQHF. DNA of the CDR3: TGCAGCGTTGAAGATGGGACAGGGGGCAATCAGCCCCAGCATTTT.

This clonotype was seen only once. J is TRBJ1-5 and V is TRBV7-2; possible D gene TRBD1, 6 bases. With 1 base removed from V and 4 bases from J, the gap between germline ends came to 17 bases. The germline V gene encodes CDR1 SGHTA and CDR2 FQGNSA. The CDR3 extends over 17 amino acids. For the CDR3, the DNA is TGTGCCAGCAGCTTAGATTCCCAGGACAGCAGGAATCAGCCCCAGCATTTT. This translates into CASSLDSQDSRNQPQHF.

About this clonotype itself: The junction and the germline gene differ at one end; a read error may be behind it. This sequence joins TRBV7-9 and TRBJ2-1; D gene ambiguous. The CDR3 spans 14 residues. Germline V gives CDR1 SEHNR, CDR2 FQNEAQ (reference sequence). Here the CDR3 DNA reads TGTGCCAGGCAGTATGAATTCTCCTACAGTGAGCAGTTCTTC. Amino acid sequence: CARQYEFSYSEQFF.

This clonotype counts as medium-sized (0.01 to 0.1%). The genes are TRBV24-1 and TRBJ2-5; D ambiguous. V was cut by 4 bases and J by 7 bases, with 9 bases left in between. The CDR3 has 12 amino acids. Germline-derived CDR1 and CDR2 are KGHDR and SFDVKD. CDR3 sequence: CATSEQTGTQYF. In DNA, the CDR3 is TGTGCCACCAGTGAGCAGACTGGGACCCAGTACTTC.

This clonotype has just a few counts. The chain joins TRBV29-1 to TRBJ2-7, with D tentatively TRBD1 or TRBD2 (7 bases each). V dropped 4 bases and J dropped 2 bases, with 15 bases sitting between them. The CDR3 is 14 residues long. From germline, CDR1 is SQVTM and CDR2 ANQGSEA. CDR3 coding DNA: TGCAGCGTTGGGGAGGGCAGGGGGACCTACGAGCAGTACTTC. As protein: CSVGEGRGTYEQYF.

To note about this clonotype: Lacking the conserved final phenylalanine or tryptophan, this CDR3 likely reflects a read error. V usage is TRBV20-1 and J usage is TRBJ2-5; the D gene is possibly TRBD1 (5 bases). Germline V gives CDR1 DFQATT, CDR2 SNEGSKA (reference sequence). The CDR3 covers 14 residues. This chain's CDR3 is CSARDRQKQETQYC. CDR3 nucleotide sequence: TGCAGCGCTAGAGATAGACAGAAACAAGAGACCCAGTACTGC.

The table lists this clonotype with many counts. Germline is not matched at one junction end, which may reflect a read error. In nucleotides, the CDR3 is TGTGCCGGCAGCGTAGATCCGGGAGCGTACAGTGAGCAGTTCTTC. Translated: CAGSVDPGAYSEQFF. The chain uses TRBV9 and TRBJ2-1, with D possibly TRBD2 on 6 matching bases. Germline V CDR1 and CDR2: SGDLS, YYNGEE. The CDR3 sequence is 15 residues long. Full variable domain (missing parts from reference TRBV9 and TRBJ2-1): DSGVTQTPKHLITATGQRVTLRCSPRSGDLSVYWYQQSLDQGLQFLIQYYNGEERAKGNILERFSAQQFPDLHSELNLSSLELGDSALYFCAGSVDPGAYSEQFFGPGTRLTVL.

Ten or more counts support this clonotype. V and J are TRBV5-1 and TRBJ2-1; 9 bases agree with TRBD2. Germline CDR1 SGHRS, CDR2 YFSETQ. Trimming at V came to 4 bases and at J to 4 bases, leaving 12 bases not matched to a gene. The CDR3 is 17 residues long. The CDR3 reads CASSPGALAGTYNEQFF. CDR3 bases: TGCGCCAGCAGCCCCGGAGCGCTAGCGGGGACGTACAATGAGCAGTTCTTC.